A single sample gave rise to the 16 T cell receptor beta chains below, sequenced in a study of T cell responses to AZD1222 COVID-19 vaccine. Sequencing was performed with immunoSEQ multiplex PCR; in TCRdb, only in-frame clones are kept and a portion is missing. Of more than 100,000 clones in the sample, 70% to 90% were seen once. Here the sequenced sample was peripheral blood, taken on day 0 of AZD1222 vaccination. The receptors were sampled from an adult in good health.

The chain carries TRBV6-5 and TRBJ2-7, with D perhaps matching TRBD1 (6 bases). Germline V gene sequence: CDR1 MNHEY, CDR2 SVGAGI. This CDR3 region has 15 residues. Trimming cost V 0 bases and J 5 bases, with 14 bases left between them. The CDR3, as DNA: TGTGCCAGCAGTTACTCGGTCCAGGGGTTGGACGAGCAGTACTTC. Its translation is CASSYSVQGLDEQYF.

J is TRBJ2-5 and V is TRBV5-4, with TRBD1 matching 7 bases. The CDR3 has 13 residues. CDR1 is SGHNT and CDR2 is YYREEE in the germline V gene (reference sequence). V lost 4 bases to trimming and J lost 4 bases; unmatched junction nucleotides: 4. CDR3: CASSAQGVETQYF. As DNA, the CDR3 is TGTGCCAGCAGCGCCCAGGGGGTAGAGACCCAGTACTTC.

The chain uses TRBV6-5 and TRBJ2-3; D ambiguous. The germline V and J ends were trimmed by 7 bases and 1 base, with 9 bases remaining between them. This CDR3 comprises 13 residues. CDR1 is MNHEY and CDR2 is SVGAGI in the germline V gene. CDR3 loop: CASTRSRTDTQYF. The CDR3 DNA is TGTGCCAGCACCCGTTCCCGCACAGATACGCAGTATTTT.

The chain uses TRBV7-2 and TRBJ2-5, with 10 bases that match TRBD2. Trimming removed 1 base from V and 1 base from J; junction bases left unmatched: 9. Germline loops: CDR1 SGHTA, CDR2 FQGNSA. The CDR3 is made up of 18 amino acids. The CDR3 DNA is TGTGCCAGCAGCTTAGGTTCTAGCGGGGGAGTAATCCAAGAGACCCAGTACTTC. This codes for CASSLGSSGGVIQETQYF.

Of note for this clone: This same CDR3 is encoded by further DNA sequences in the sample. This chain connects TRBV3-1 (or the pseudogene TRBV3-2) to TRBJ2-2; D not certain. Germline CDR1 LGHDT, CDR2 YNNKEL (reference sequence). The CDR3 extends over 12 amino acids. Deletions cut 4 bases from V and 3 bases from J, with 3 bases between. CDR3: CASSRDTGELFF. The CDR3 DNA follows: TGTGCCAGCAGCCGAGACACCGGGGAGCTGTTTTTT.

This clone was recorded many times. The rearrangement uses TRBV24-1 and TRBJ2-2; D is unresolved. There are 12 residues in the CDR3. Trimming left V 3 bases short and J 7 bases short, with 5 bases between. From germline, CDR1 is KGHDR and CDR2 SFDVKD. The CDR3 DNA follows: TGTGCCACCAGTGATCCTAACGGGGAGCTGTTTTTT. Residues: CATSDPNGELFF.

The chain employs TRBV11-1 and TRBJ1-6; D remains ambiguous. V lost 6 bases and J lost 7, with 13 bases in between. In germline, CDR1 is SGHAT, CDR2 FQDESV (reference sequence). The CDR3 totals 14 residues. CDR3 coding DNA: TGTGCCAGCAGGGCCACTCCTGCGAATTCACCCCTCCACTTT. It translates to CASRATPANSPLHF.

This clone was detected only a few times. The chain is built from TRBV5-1 and TRBJ2-7; 11 bases map to TRBD2. Losses at the gene ends were 0 bases for V and 3 bases for J; bases not matched to a gene: 8. The CDR3 spans 17 residues. The V gene's germline CDR1 is SGHRS and CDR2 YFSETQ. CDR3 DNA: TGCGCCAGCAGCTTGGGTACCGTAGCGGGGGGGCGCTACGAGCAGTACTTC. Its translation is CASSLGTVAGGRYEQYF.

The chain's CDR3 is CASSLDFIGARNEQFF. The CDR3 nucleotides read TGTGCCAGCAGCTTAGATTTCATAGGGGCTAGGAATGAGCAGTTCTTC. This chain links TRBV11-2 with TRBJ2-1, with D maybe TRBD1 (5 bases). Trimming left V 0 bases short and J 7 bases short, with 16 bases between. The CDR3 covers 16 residues. CDR1 is SGHAT and CDR2 is FQNNGV in the germline V gene.

V usage is TRBV5-4 and J usage is TRBJ1-6, with 9 bases that match TRBD1. The germline V gene encodes CDR1 SGHNT and CDR2 YYREEE (reference sequence). This CDR3 is 15 amino acids long. V shed 0 bases and J 10 bases; nucleotides not matched to a gene: 5. The CDR3 loop reads CASSLDRDRESPLHF. The DNA of the CDR3 is TGTGCCAGCAGCTTGGATCGGGACAGGGAGTCACCCCTCCACTTT.

This sequence joins TRBV7-3 and TRBJ2-7, with D uncertain. The ends were cut back, 8 bases at V and 5 bases at J, with 7 bases in the middle. Germline lookup yields CDR1 SGHTA and CDR2 FQGTGA. The CDR3 is made up of 10 amino acids. The CDR3 protein is CASEKDEQYF. DNA for the CDR3: TGTGCCAGCGAAAAGGACGAGCAGTACTTC.

The chain combines TRBV28 with TRBJ1-2; D not resolved. The CDR3 consists of 14 residues. Germline V gene lookup returns CDR1 MDHEN and CDR2 SYDVKM. V gave up 6 bases and J gave up 3 bases, with 14 bases separating them. The CDR3 here is CASSLESGDYGYTF. Here the CDR3 DNA reads TGTGCCAGCAGCCTGGAGTCGGGAGACTATGGCTACACCTTC.

V and J are TRBV4-1 and TRBJ1-5; no firm D call. The CDR3 consists of 14 residues. The ends were cut back, 1 base at V and 4 bases at J, with 8 bases in the middle. The germline V gene encodes CDR1 MGHRA and CDR2 YSYEKL. This CDR3 reads CASSQGLTNQPQHF. In DNA, the CDR3 is TGCGCCAGCAGCCAAGGGCTAACAAATCAGCCCCAGCATTTT.

For the CDR3, the DNA is TGTGCCAGCAGTTTACTCCCGGGACAGGGGGCATTCTATGGCTACACCTTC. Amino acids: CASSLLPGQGAFYGYTF. The J gene is TRBJ1-2, the V gene TRBV28; 12 nucleotides line up with TRBD1. Trimming took 2 bases from V and 4 from J; bases not matched to a gene: 8. Germline assignment: CDR1 MDHEN and CDR2 SYDVKM. This CDR3 comprises 17 residues.

V is TRBV9 and J is TRBJ2-2; D unclear. Between the trimmed V and J ends, which lost 2 bases and 0 bases, there was a span of 11 bases. This CDR3 spans 16 amino acids. Germline assignment: CDR1 SGDLS and CDR2 YYNGEE. Written as DNA, the CDR3 is TGTGCCAGCAGCGTCGGCTCAGGTCCGAACACCGGGGAGCTGTTTTTT. Protein product: CASSVGSGPNTGELFF.

This clone was picked up a small number of times. The chain is built from TRBV6-2 or TRBV6-3 and TRBJ2-2; the match to TRBD2 covers 12 bases. Trimming removed 2 bases from V and 5 bases from J; junction bases left unmatched: 12. Germline V gene lookup returns CDR1 MNHEY and CDR2 SVGEGT. CDR3 length: 19 residues. In DNA form, the CDR3 reads TGTGCCAGCAGTTACCCGACCCCTAGCGGGGGGGCCGTTACCGGGGAGCTGTTTTTT. Amino acid sequence: CASSYPTPSGGAVTGELFF.